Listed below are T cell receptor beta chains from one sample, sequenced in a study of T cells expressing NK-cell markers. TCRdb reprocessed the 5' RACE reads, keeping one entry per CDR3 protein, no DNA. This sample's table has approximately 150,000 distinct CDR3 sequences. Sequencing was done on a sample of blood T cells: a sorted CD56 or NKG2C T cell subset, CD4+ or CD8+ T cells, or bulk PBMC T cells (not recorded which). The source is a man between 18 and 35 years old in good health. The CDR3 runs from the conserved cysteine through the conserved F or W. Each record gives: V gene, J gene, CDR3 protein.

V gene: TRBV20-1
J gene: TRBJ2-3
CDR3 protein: CSARDPQSDRLITDTQYF

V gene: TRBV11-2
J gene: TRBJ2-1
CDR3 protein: CASIPNGDWTYNEQFF

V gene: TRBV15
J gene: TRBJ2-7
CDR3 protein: CATSRPQGGVDEQYF

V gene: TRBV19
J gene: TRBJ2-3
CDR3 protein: CASSTLAGVTDTQYF

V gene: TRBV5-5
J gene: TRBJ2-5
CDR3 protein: CASSGGLGETQYF

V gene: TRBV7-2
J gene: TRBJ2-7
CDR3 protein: CASSCGARPARWGEQYF

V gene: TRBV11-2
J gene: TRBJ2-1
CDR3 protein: CASSLTAGGRFGQFF

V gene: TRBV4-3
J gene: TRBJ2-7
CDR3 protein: CASSQDDSREQYF

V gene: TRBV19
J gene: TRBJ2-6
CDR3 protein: CASMGANVLTF

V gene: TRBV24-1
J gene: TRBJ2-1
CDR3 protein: CATREGTEQFF

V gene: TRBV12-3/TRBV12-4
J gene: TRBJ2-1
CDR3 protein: CASSHLSAGGLLEQFF

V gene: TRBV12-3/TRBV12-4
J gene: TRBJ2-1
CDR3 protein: CASSSGTSGRTGAYNEQFF

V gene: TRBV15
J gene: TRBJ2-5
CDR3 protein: CATEGTGYQETQYF

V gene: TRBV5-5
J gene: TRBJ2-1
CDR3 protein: CASSIDPENNEQFF

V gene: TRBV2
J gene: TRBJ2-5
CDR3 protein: CASSEEETQYF

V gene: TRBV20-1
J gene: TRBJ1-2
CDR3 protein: CSATDVTGYGYTF

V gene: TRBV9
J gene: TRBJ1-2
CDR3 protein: CASSGVQLDGNYGYTF

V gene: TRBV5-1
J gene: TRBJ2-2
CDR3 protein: CASSITSLRELFF

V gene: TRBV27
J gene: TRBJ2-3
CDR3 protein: CASSLTSGRGGTQYF

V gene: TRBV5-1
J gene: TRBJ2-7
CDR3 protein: CASSEGPTGTYEQYF

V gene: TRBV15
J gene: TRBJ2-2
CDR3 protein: CATSRPRYPGELFF

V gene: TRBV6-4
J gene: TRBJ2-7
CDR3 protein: CASSETGSGEQYF

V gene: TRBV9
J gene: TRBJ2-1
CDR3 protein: CASSSDPGQEYNEQFF

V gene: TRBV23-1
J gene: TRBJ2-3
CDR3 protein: CASRPGPPTDTQYF

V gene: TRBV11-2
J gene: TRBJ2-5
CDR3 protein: CASSLLGGETQYF

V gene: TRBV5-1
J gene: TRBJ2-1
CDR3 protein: CASSLADNEQFF

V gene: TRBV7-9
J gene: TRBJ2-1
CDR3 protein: CASSQTVGGIDEQFF

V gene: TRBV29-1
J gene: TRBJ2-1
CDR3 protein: CSTFGSDEQFF

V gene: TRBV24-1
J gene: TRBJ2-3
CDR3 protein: CATSDFKDPPFADTQYF